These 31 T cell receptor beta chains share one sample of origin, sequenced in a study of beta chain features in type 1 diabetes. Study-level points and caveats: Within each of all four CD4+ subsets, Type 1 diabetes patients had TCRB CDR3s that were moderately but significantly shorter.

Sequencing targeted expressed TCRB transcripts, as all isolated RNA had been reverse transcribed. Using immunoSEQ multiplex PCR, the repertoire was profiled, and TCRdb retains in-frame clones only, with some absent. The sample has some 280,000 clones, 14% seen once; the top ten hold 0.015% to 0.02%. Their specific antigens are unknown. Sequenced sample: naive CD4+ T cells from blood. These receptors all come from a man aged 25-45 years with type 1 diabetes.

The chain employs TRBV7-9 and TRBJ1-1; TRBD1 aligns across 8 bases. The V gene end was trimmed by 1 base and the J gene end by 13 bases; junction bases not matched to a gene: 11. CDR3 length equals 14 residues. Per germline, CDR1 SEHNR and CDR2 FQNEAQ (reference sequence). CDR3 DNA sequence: TGTGCCAGCAGCTTAGGGACAGGGATCCGTATTGTTTTCTTT. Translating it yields CASSLGTGIRIVFF.

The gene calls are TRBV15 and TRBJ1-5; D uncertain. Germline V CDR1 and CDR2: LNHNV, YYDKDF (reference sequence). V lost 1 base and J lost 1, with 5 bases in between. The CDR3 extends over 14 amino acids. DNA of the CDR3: TGTGCCACCAGCAGAGTAGAAAGCAATCAGCCCCAGCATTTT. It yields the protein CATSRVESNQPQHF.

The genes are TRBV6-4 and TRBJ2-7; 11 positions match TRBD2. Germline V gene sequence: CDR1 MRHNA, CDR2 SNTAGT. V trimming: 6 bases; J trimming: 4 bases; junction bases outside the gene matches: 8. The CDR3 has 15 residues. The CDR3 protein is CASSAGTSGKYEQYF. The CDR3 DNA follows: TGTGCCAGCAGCGCCGGGACTAGCGGAAAATACGAGCAGTACTTC.

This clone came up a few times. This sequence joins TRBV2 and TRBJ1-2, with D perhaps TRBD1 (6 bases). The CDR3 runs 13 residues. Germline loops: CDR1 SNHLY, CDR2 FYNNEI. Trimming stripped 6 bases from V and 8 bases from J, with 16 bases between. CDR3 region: CASRIPQGSGYTF. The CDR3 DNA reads TGTGCCAGCAGAATACCACAGGGAAGCGGCTACACCTTC. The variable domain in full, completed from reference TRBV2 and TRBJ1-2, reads EPEVTQTPSHQVTQMGQEVILRCVPISNHLYFYWYRQILGQKVEFLVSFYNNEISEKSEIFDDQFSVERPDGSNFTLKIRSTKLEDSAMYFCASRIPQGSGYTFGSGTRLTVV.

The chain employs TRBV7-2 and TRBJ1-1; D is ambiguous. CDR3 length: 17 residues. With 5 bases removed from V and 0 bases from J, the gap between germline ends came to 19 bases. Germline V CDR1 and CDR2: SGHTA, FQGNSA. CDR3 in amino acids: CASSQRTGWGMNTEAFF. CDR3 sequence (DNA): TGTGCCAGCAGCCAGCGGACTGGGTGGGGTATGAACACTGAAGCTTTCTTT.

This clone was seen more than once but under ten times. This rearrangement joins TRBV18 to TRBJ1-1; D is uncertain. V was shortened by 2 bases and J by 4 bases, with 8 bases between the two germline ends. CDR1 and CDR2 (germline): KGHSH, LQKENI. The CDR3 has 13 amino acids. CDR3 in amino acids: CASSPSQLTEAFF. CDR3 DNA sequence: TGTGCCAGCTCACCAAGTCAACTCACTGAAGCTTTCTTT.

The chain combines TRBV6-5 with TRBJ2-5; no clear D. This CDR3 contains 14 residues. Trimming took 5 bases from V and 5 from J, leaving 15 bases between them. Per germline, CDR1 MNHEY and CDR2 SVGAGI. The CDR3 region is CASSGNSVKETQYF. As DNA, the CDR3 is TGTGCCAGCAGTGGAAACAGTGTTAAGGAGACCCAGTACTTC.

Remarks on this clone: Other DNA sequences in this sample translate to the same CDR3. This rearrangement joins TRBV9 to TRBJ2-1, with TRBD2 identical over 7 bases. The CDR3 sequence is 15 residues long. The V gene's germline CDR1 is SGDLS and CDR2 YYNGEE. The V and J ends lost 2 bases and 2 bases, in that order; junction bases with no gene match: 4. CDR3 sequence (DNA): TGTGCCAGCAGCGTTGGCGGGGGAGCCTACAATGAGCAGTTCTTC. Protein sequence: CASSVGGGAYNEQFF.

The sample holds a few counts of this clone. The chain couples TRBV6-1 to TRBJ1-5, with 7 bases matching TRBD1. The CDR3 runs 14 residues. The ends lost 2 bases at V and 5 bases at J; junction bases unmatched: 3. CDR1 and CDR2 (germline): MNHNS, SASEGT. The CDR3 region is CASSESRGYQPQHF. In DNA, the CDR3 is TGTGCCAGCAGTGAAAGCAGGGGGTATCAGCCCCAGCATTTT.

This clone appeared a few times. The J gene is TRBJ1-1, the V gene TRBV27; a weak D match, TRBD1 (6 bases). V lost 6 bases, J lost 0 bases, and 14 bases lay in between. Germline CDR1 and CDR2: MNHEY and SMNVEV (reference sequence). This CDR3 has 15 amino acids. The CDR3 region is CASRRQANMNTEAFF. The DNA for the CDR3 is TGTGCCAGCAGAAGACAGGCGAACATGAACACTGAAGCTTTCTTT.

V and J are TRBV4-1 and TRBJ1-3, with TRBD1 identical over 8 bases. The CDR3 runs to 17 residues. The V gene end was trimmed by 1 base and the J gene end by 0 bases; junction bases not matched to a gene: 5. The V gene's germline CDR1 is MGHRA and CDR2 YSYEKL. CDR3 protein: CASSQGLGQGSGNTIYF. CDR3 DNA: TGCGCCAGCAGCCAAGGCTTAGGACAGGGCTCTGGAAACACCATATATTTT.

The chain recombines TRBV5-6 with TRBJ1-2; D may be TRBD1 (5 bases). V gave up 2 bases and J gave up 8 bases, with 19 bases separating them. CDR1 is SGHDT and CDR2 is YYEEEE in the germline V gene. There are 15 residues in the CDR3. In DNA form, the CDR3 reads TGTGCCAGCAGCTTACTTGACCAGGGTTTCGGGGGCTACACCTTC. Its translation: CASSLLDQGFGGYTF.

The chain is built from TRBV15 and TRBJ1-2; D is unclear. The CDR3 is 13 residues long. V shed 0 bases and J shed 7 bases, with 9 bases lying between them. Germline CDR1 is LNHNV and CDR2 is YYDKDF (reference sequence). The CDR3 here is CATSRERAVGYTF. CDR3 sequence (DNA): TGTGCCACCAGCAGAGAGCGGGCAGTTGGCTACACCTTC.

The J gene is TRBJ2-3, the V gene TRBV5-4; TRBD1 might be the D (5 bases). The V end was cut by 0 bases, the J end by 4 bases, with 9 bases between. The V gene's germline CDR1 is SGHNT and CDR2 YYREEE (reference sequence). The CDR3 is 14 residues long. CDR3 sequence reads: CASSLVQGSDTQYF. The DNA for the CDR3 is TGTGCCAGCAGCTTGGTTCAGGGATCAGATACGCAGTATTTT.

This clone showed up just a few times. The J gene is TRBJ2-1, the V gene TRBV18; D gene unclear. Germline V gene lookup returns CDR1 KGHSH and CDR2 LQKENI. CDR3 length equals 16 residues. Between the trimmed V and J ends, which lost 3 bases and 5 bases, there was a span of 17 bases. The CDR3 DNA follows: TGTGCCAGCTCACCGCTGTCCAGGCAGCTTAACAATGAGCAGTTCTTC. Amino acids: CASSPLSRQLNNEQFF.

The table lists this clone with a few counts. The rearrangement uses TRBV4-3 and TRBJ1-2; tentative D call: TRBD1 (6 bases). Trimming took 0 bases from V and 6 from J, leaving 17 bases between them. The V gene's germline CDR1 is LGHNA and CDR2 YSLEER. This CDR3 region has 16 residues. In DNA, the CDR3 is TGCGCCAGCAGCCAAGACGCGGACAGTTTCGGCGATGGCTACACCTTC. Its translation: CASSQDADSFGDGYTF.

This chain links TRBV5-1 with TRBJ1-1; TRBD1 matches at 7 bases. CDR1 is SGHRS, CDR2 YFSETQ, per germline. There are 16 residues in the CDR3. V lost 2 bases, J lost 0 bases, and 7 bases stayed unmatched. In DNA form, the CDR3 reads TGCGCCAGCAGCTTCGACAGGGAGGCTCTGAACACTGAAGCTTTCTTT. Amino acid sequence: CASSFDREALNTEAFF. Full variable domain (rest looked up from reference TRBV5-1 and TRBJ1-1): KAGVTQTPRYLIKTRGQQVTLSCSPISGHRSVSWYQQTPGQGLQFLFEYFSETQRNKGNFPGRFSGRQFSNSRSEMNVSTLELGDSALYLCASSFDREALNTEAFFGQGTRLTVV.

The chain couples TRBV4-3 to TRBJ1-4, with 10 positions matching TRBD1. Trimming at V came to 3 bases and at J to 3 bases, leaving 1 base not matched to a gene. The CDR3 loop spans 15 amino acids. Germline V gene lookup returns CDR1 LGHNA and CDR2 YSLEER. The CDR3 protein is CASSHDRGPNEKLFF. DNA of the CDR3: TGCGCCAGCAGCCATGACAGGGGGCCTAATGAAAAACTGTTTTTT.

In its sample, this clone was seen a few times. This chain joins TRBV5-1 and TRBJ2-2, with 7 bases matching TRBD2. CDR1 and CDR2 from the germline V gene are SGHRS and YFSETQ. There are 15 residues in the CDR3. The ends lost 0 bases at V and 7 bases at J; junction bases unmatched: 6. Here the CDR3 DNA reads TGCGCCAGCAGCTTGGCGGGAGGATCGAGCGGGGAGCTGTTTTTT. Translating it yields CASSLAGGSSGELFF.

CDR3 coding DNA: TGTGCCAGCCATTCCCTGGGACAGGGAAGAGAAAAACTGTTTTTT. It translates to CASHSLGQGREKLFF. The chain joins TRBV28 to TRBJ1-4, with 9 bases lining up with TRBD1. Germline trimming cut 8 bases from V and 8 bases from J; bases unmatched to any gene: 12. This CDR3 has 15 residues. The V gene's germline CDR1 is MDHEN and CDR2 SYDVKM.

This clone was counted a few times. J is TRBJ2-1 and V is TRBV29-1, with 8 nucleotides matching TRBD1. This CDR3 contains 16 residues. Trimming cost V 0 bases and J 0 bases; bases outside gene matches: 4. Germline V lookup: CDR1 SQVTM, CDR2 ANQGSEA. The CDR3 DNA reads TGCAGCGTTGAAGAGGGGACAGGCCACTCCTACAATGAGCAGTTCTTC. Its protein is CSVEEGTGHSYNEQFF.

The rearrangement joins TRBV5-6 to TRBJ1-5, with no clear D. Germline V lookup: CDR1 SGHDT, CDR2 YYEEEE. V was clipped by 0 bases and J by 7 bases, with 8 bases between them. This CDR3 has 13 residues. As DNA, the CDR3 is TGTGCCAGCAGCTTGGCGGGGTTGCAGCCCCAGCATTTT. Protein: CASSLAGLQPQHF.

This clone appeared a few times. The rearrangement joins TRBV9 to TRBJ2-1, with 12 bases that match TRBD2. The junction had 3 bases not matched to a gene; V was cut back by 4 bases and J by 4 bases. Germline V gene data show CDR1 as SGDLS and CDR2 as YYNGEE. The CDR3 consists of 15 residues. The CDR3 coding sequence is TGTGCCAGCAGCCTAGCGGGAGGGCCGTACAATGAGCAGTTCTTC. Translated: CASSLAGGPYNEQFF. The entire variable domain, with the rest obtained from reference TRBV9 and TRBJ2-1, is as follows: DSGVTQTPKHLITATGQRVTLRCSPRSGDLSVYWYQQSLDQGLQFLIQYYNGEERAKGNILERFSAQQFPDLHSELNLSSLELGDSALYFCASSLAGGPYNEQFFGPGTRLTVL.

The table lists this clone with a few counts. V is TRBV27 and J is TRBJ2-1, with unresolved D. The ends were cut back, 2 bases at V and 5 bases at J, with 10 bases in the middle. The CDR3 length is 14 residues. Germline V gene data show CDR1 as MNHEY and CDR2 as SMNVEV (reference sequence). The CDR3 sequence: CASSLIGPDNEQFF. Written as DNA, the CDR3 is TGTGCCAGCAGTTTAATTGGGCCGGACAATGAGCAGTTCTTC.

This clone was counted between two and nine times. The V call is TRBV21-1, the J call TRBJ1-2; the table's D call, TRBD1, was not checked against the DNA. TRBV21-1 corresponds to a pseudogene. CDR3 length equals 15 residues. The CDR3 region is CASSPLGTGVYGYTF. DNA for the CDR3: TGTGCCAGCAGCCCCCTTGGGACAGGGGTCTATGGCTACACCTTC.

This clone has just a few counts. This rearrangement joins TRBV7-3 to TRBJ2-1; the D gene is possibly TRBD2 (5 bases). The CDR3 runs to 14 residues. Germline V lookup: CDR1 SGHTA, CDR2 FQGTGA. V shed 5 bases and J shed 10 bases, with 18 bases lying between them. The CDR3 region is CASSRSGGTGEQFF. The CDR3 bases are TGTGCCAGCAGCCGGTCCGGAGGAACGGGGGAGCAGTTCTTC.

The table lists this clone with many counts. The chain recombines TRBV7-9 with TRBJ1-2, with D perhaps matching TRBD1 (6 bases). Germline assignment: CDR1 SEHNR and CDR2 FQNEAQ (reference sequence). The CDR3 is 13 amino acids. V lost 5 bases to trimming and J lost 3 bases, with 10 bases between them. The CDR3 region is CASSLDRHYGYTF. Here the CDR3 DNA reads TGTGCCAGCAGCCTAGACAGGCACTATGGCTACACCTTC.

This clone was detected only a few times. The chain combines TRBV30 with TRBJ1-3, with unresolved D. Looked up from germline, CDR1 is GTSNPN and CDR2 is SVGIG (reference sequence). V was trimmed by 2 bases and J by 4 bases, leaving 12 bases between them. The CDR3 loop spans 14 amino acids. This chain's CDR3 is CAWSTSLQGNTIYF. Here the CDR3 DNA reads TGTGCCTGGAGTACTAGCCTCCAGGGAAACACCATATATTTT.

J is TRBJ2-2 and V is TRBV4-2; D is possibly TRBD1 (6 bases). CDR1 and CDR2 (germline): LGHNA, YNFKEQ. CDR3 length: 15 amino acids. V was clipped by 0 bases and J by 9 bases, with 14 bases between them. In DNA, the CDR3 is TGTGCCAGCAGCCAAGAACGATCCAGGGGCCGGGAGCTGTTTTTT. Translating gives CASSQERSRGRELFF.

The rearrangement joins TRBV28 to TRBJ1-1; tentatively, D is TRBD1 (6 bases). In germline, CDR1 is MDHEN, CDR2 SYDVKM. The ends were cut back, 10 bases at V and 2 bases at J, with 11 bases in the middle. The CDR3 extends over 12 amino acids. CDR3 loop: CATRTDNTEAFF. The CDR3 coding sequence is TGTGCCACTCGGACAGACAACACTGAAGCTTTCTTT.

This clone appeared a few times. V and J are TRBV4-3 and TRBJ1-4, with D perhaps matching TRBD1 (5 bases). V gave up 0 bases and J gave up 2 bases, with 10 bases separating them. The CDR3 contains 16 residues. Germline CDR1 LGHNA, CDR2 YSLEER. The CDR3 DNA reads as TGCGCCAGCAGCCAAGACACAGGTCGGACTAATGAAAAACTGTTTTTT. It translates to CASSQDTGRTNEKLFF.